The present entry profiles one TCR beta chain with its context. Its antigen remains unknown. The sample comes from a study of T cell repertoires in cytomegalovirus infection. Study in general: Signatures in public TCR beta sequences pointed to both CMV infection and matching HLA type.

In TCRdb, the reads were re-called with MiXCR into one record per CDR3 protein. The data contain roughly 120,000 distinct CDR3 sequences, about 30% of them singletons. CDR1 and CDR2 (germline): SEHNR, FQNEAQ (reference sequence). This CDR3 has 11 residues. Trimming took off 3 bases at V and 13 bases at J, with 10 bases between the two ends. Study results and caveats: Summed frequency of shared TCR beta families picked out CMV carriers who also had the relevant HLA. Across the ex vivo response, the dominant clonotypes were HLA-C-restricted CMV-specific TCR beta clonotypes.

The sequence was obtained from a human donor in good health (CMV status not recorded). Some clones in this sample may be carry-over from other donors' samples. The chain couples TRBV7-9 to TRBJ2-1; D gene uncertain. Specimen: CD8+ T cells from cultured PBMCs, collected from culture after CMV antigen stimulation. The DNA for the CDR3 is TGTGCCAGCAGCTTCCGGGCCAACCAGTTCTTC. Its translation is CASSFRANQFF.